This TCR beta chain was recovered during a study of identical twins. One entry per CDR3 protein, called by TCRdb with MiXCR from the 5' RACE reads. The data hold some 190,000 distinct CDR3 sequences, with less than 20% observed a single time. In addition, the sample was reused for a study of T cells expressing NK-cell markers. That paper states: Serological testing identified seven of the eight sequenced donors as HCMV-seropositive and one as seronegative.

This receptor was obtained from a woman aged 18-35 years in good health. The material sequenced was CD8+ T cells sorted from blood.

The CDR3: CASSAPGMTTAQETQYF. DNA of the CDR3: TGTGCCAGCTCAGCTCCGGGAATGACAACCGCCCAAGAGACCCAGTACTTC. The gene calls are TRBV18 and TRBJ2-5; maybe TRBD2 (5 bases). The CDR3 runs to 17 residues. Deletions cut 5 bases from V and 1 base from J, with 20 bases between. The V gene's germline CDR1 is KGHSH and CDR2 LQKENI. Together with reference TRBV18 and TRBJ2-5, the CDR3 gives the full variable domain: NAGVMQNPRHLVRRRGQEARLRCSPMKGHSHVYWYRQLPEEGLKFMVYLQKENIIDESGMPKERFSAEFPKEGPSILRIQQVVRGDSAAYFCASSAPGMTTAQETQYFGPGTRLLVL.